This entry lists 25 T cell receptor beta chains sequenced from one sample in a study of blood T cell repertoires in COVID-19. Some clones are missing from TCRdb's copy, which holds only in-frame ones; the method was immunoSEQ multiplex PCR. The sample lists roughly 100,000 clones; about three quarters were seen once. The sequenced sample was peripheral blood. The receptors were sampled from a woman between 65 and 79 years old with acute or convalescent COVID-19.

The chain carries TRBV11-2 and TRBJ1-2; 8 positions match TRBD1. Losses at the gene ends were 1 base for V and 1 base for J; bases not matched to a gene: 11. Germline values: CDR1 SGHAT, CDR2 FQNNGV. The CDR3 covers 18 residues. In nucleotides, the CDR3 is TGTGCCAGCAGCTTAGTGTCGAGGACAGGGCCCAATAACTATGGCTACACCTTC. This codes for CASSLVSRTGPNNYGYTF.

The gene calls are TRBV2 and TRBJ1-1, with 7 bases fitting TRBD1. The CDR3 is made up of 14 amino acids. V was clipped by 4 bases and J by 2 bases; unmatched bases: 4. CDR1 is SNHLY, CDR2 FYNNEI, per germline. The CDR3 spells CASSGGQKNTEAFF. In DNA, the CDR3 is TGTGCCAGCAGTGGGGGACAGAAAAACACTGAAGCTTTCTTT.

This clone was recorded a few times. This sequence joins TRBV6-5 and TRBJ1-6; D not certain. V lost 6 bases and J lost 9, with 15 bases in between. The germline V gene has CDR1 MNHEY and CDR2 SVGAGI. The CDR3 is 14 amino acids. The CDR3 loop reads CASRLLSVASPLHF. In DNA form, the CDR3 reads TGTGCCAGCAGACTGTTATCTGTTGCTTCACCCCTCCACTTT.

V gene TRBV7-2 combines with J gene TRBJ2-3, with 8 nucleotides matching TRBD2. The CDR3 has 16 residues. After removal of 6 bases from V and 2 bases from J, the junction contained 10 bases not matched to a gene. Germline V CDR1 and CDR2: SGHTA, FQGNSA. CDR3 in amino acids: CASSYRIAGPTDTQYF. CDR3 nucleotides: TGTGCCAGCAGTTACCGGATAGCGGGGCCCACAGATACGCAGTATTTT.

The chain has TRBV7-9 and TRBJ1-4, with D uncertain. This CDR3 has 14 residues. Between the trimmed V and J ends, which lost 1 base and 8 bases, there was a span of 11 bases. Germline assignment: CDR1 SEHNR and CDR2 FQNEAQ (reference sequence). The CDR3 loop reads CASSLERVEEKLFF. CDR3 nucleotides: TGTGCCAGCAGCTTAGAACGGGTAGAGGAAAAACTGTTTTTT.

The chain couples TRBV10-3 to TRBJ2-1; 11 bases match TRBD2. Germline trimming cut 6 bases from V and 3 bases from J; bases unmatched to any gene: 4. The CDR3 has 15 residues. Germline-derived CDR1 and CDR2 are ENHRY and SYGVKD. The CDR3 here is CAISQTSGDYNEQFF. The CDR3 DNA reads TGTGCCATCAGCCAGACTAGCGGGGACTACAATGAGCAGTTCTTC.

This chain connects TRBV21-1 to TRBJ2-7; the listed D gene, TRBD1, was not tested against the DNA. TRBV21-1 is a pseudogene segment. The CDR3 is 16 amino acids. DNA of the CDR3: TGTGCCAGCAGCAAAATGCGTTTGACAGTCTCCTACGAGCAGTACTTC. This translates into CASSKMRLTVSYEQYF.

The sample holds one count of this clone. The V call is TRBV27, the J call TRBJ2-4; 7 bases map to TRBD1. CDR3 length: 13 residues. V gave up 9 bases and J gave up 4 bases; unmatched junction bases: 6. Germline CDR1 and CDR2: MNHEY and SMNVEV (reference sequence). The DNA for the CDR3 is TGTGCCAGTACCGACAGGGCTAAAAACATTCAGTACTTC. It yields the protein CASTDRAKNIQYF.

This clone was recorded only once. This chain joins TRBV7-2 and TRBJ2-2, with 15 bases identical to TRBD2. V lost 5 bases, J lost 5 bases, and 9 bases stayed unmatched. The CDR3 is 18 amino acids. Germline V gene data show CDR1 as SGHTA and CDR2 as FQGNSA. The CDR3 coding sequence is TGTGCCAGCAGCCTGGTAGGACTAGCGGGGGGGCCGACCGGGGAGCTGTTTTTT. This encodes CASSLVGLAGGPTGELFF.

This clone was picked up a small number of times. The chain links TRBV15 to TRBJ2-5; 8 positions agree with TRBD2. This CDR3 is 16 amino acids long. V shed 5 bases, J shed 2 bases, and the junction held 10 bases outside the gene matches. Germline lookup yields CDR1 LNHNV and CDR2 YYDKDF (reference sequence). CDR3 region: CATSPVGGGSQETQYF. The CDR3 DNA reads as TGTGCCACCAGCCCTGTCGGCGGGGGGTCGCAAGAGACCCAGTACTTC.

The chain carries TRBV28 and TRBJ2-2, with D possibly TRBD2 on 5 matching bases. Germline V lookup: CDR1 MDHEN, CDR2 SYDVKM. The germline V and J ends were trimmed by 5 bases and 5 bases, with 18 bases remaining between them. CDR3 length: 16 residues. The CDR3 spells CASSPDGLRGTGELFF. CDR3 DNA sequence: TGTGCCAGCAGTCCCGACGGGCTTCGGGGAACCGGGGAGCTGTTTTTT.

CDR3 sequence: CASSQGTDRGYGYTF. The DNA of the CDR3 is TGTGCCAGCAGCCAAGGAACGGACAGGGGGTATGGCTACACCTTC. The gene calls are TRBV14 and TRBJ1-2; 10 bases align to TRBD1. Germline CDR1 is SGHDN and CDR2 is FVKESK. The V segment lost 1 base and the J segment 5 bases; nucleotides outside the gene matches: 4. The CDR3 is 15 residues long.

This sequence joins TRBV6-5 and TRBJ2-7; TRBD1 matches at 9 bases. From germline, CDR1 is MNHEY and CDR2 SVGAGI. CDR3 length: 13 residues. The trim removed 4 bases at V and 4 bases at J, leaving 2 bases unmatched. Here the CDR3 DNA reads TGTGCCAGCAGTTCCGGGACAGGGTACGAGCAGTACTTC. Translating gives CASSSGTGYEQYF.

The V and J genes are TRBV30 and TRBJ1-3; 8 nucleotides line up with TRBD1. The CDR3 runs 14 residues. Germline CDR1 is GTSNPN and CDR2 is SVGIG (reference sequence). The V and J ends lost 0 bases and 3 bases, in that order; junction bases with no gene match: 1. This CDR3 is CAWSVGTGGNTIYF. In nucleotides, the CDR3 is TGTGCCTGGAGTGTAGGGACAGGTGGAAACACCATATATTTT.

This chain joins TRBV18 and TRBJ2-7; 7 nucleotides match TRBD2. With 2 bases clipped from V and 5 bases from J, the junction kept 3 bases outside the gene matches. Germline V gene data show CDR1 as KGHSH and CDR2 as LQKENI. The CDR3 covers 13 residues. As DNA, the CDR3 is TGTGCCAGCTCACCAGCGGGAGCACACGAGCAGTACTTC. It yields the protein CASSPAGAHEQYF.

The CDR3 sequence is CASSWTGTNYGYTF. In DNA, the CDR3 is TGTGCCAGCAGCTGGACAGGAACTAACTATGGCTACACCTTC. This chain uses TRBV5-5 with TRBJ1-2; TRBD1 matches at 7 bases. The CDR3 consists of 14 residues. Germline CDR1 reads SGHKS; CDR2 reads YYEKEE (reference sequence). The V segment lost 3 bases and the J segment 0 bases; nucleotides outside the gene matches: 2.

This rearrangement joins TRBV27 to TRBJ1-2; 7 nucleotides match TRBD1. Germline V CDR1 and CDR2: MNHEY, SMNVEV (reference sequence). The V and J ends lost 2 bases and 0 bases, in that order; junction bases with no gene match: 6. The CDR3 has 16 amino acids. Written as DNA, the CDR3 is TGTGCCAGCAGTTTACACGTGGGACAGTCTAACTATGGCTACACCTTC. Its translation: CASSLHVGQSNYGYTF.

This chain connects TRBV29-1 to TRBJ1-2, with TRBD1 matching 7 bases. This CDR3 comprises 13 residues. J lost 3 bases, V lost 6 bases, and 7 bases had no gene match. CDR1 SQVTM and CDR2 ANQGSEA come from the germline V gene. CDR3 sequence reads: CSVPDRRDYGYTF. The CDR3 DNA reads as TGCAGCGTGCCGGACAGGCGCGACTATGGCTACACCTTC.

V is TRBV6-5 and J is TRBJ1-1; no firm D call. Trimming shortened V by 6 bases and J by 2 bases, and 13 bases separated the two germline ends. This CDR3 has 14 residues. Germline lookup yields CDR1 MNHEY and CDR2 SVGAGI. Here the CDR3 DNA reads TGTGCCAGCAGACCGCCCGGGAGAAACACTGAAGCTTTCTTT. It specifies CASRPPGRNTEAFF.

Points on this clone: Germline and junction disagree at one end, which may indicate a read error. This chain joins TRBV27 and TRBJ1-6; 9 nucleotides align to TRBD1. Germline values: CDR1 MNHEY, CDR2 SMNVEV (reference sequence). CDR3 length equals 19 residues. The CDR3 nucleotides read TGTGCCAGCGGTTTACCGGGACAGGGTGAAAGCTCCTATAATTCACCCCTCCACTTT. Translation: CASGLPGQGESSYNSPLHF.

This rearrangement joins TRBV5-4 to TRBJ2-5; D uncertain. Germline-derived CDR1 and CDR2 are SGHNT and YYREEE (reference sequence). This CDR3 has 12 amino acids. The germline V and J ends were trimmed by 2 bases and 5 bases, with 7 bases remaining between them. The DNA for the CDR3 is TGTGCCAGCAGCTTAAGCAGGGAGACCCAGTACTTC. It encodes CASSLSRETQYF.

This chain links TRBV9 with TRBJ1-2, with D possibly TRBD1 on 5 matching bases. Germline CDR1 reads SGDLS; CDR2 reads YYNGEE. Trimming removed 3 bases at V and 8 bases at J, with 23 bases between. CDR3 length: 16 amino acids. The CDR3 nucleotides are TGTGCCAGCAGCGCCCTGGTTAGCCTAGGGGCGGGAGGCTACACCTTC. Translation gives CASSALVSLGAGGYTF.

The rearrangement uses TRBV20-1 and TRBJ1-1, with 7 bases that match TRBD1. The CDR3 consists of 14 residues. Germline V gene data show CDR1 as DFQATT and CDR2 as SNEGSKA (reference sequence). Germline trimming cut 3 bases from V and 4 bases from J; bases unmatched to any gene: 8. CDR3: CSASEGASGTEAFF. The CDR3, as DNA: TGCAGTGCTAGTGAGGGGGCGAGTGGCACTGAAGCTTTCTTT.

This clone was seen only a few times. The chain recombines TRBV4-1 with TRBJ2-1, with 9 bases matching TRBD2. This CDR3 comprises 18 residues. Looked up from germline, CDR1 is MGHRA and CDR2 is YSYEKL. The V and J ends lost 5 bases and 7 bases, in that order; junction bases with no gene match: 18. CDR3 in DNA: TGCGCCAGCAGCACCCTACGCGGGGGGGCCCTTGGAGGTAATGAGCAGTTCTTC. This codes for CASSTLRGGALGGNEQFF.

The V and J genes are TRBV5-1 and TRBJ2-6; 8 bases match TRBD2. The germline CDR1 and CDR2 sequences are SGHRS and YFSETQ. The V segment lost 2 bases and the J segment 6 bases; nucleotides outside the gene matches: 7. This CDR3 is 16 amino acids long. CDR3: CASSFTPGGQANVLTF. The CDR3 DNA reads TGCGCCAGCAGCTTTACCCCGGGGGGGCAGGCCAACGTCCTGACTTTC.